This TCR beta chain was found in a study of blood T cell repertoires in COVID-19. Study-level background: Whether acute or convalescent, the COVID-19 samples came from the United States, Italy and Spain. Sample material is recorded as cDNA or gDNA derived from T cells, B-cell-depleted T cells, or PBMCs.

The CDR3 is 14 residues long. The germline V gene encodes CDR1 GTSNPN and CDR2 SVGIG (reference sequence). The V end was cut by 1 base, the J end by 2 bases, with 10 bases between. Using immunoSEQ multiplex PCR, the repertoire was profiled, and TCRdb retains in-frame clones only, with some absent. The sample includes roughly 21,000 clones, roughly 80% seen only once; the top ten take under 8.5%. This chain joins TRBV30 and TRBJ2-3, with TRBD2 as a possible D gene (5 bases). The source of this sequence is a human donor in a cohort sampled during active COVID-19. The sequenced material came from peripheral blood. This CDR3 is CAWSATTNTDTQYF. CDR3 sequence (DNA): TGTGCCTGGAGTGCGACTACCAACACAGATACGCAGTATTTT.